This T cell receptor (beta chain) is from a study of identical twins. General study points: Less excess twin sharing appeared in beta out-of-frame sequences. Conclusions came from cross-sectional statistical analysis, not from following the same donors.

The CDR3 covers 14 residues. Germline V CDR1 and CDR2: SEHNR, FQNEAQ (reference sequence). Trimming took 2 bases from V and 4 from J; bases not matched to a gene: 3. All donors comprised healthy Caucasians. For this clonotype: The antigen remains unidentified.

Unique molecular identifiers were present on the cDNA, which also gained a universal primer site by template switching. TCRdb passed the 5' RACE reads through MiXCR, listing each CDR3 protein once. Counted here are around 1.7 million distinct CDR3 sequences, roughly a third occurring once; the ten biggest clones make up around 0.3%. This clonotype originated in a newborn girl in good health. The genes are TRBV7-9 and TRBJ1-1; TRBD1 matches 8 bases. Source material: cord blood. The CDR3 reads CASSLQGAFTEAFF. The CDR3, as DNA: TGTGCCAGCAGCTTACAGGGGGCATTCACTGAAGCTTTCTTT.